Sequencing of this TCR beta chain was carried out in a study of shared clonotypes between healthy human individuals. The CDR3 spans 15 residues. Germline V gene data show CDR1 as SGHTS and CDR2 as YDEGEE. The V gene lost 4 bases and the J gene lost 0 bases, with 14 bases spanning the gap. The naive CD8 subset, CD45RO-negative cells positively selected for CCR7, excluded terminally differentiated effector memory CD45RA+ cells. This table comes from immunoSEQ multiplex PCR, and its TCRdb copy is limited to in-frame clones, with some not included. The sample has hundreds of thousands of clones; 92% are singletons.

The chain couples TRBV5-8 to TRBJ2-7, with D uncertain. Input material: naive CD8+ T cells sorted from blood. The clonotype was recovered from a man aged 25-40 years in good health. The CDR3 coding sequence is TGTGCCAGCAGCGGTGGGCAGGCCTTCTCCTACGAGCAGTACTTC. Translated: CASSGGQAFSYEQYF.